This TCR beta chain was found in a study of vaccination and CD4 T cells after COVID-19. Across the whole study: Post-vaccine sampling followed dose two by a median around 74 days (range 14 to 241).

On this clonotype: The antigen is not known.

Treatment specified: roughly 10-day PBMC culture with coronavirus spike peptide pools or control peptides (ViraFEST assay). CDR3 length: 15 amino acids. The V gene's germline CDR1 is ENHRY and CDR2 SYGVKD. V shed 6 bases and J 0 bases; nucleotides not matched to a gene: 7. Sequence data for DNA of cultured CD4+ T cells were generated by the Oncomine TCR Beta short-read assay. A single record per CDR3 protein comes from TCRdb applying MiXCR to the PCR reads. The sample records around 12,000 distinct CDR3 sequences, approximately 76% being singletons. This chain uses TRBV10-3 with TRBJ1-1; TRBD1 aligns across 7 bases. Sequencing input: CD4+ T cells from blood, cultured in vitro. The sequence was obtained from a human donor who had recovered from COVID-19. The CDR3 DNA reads TGTGCCATCAGGCCTGACAGGGAATTGAACACTGAAGCTTTCTTT. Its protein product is CAIRPDRELNTEAFF.